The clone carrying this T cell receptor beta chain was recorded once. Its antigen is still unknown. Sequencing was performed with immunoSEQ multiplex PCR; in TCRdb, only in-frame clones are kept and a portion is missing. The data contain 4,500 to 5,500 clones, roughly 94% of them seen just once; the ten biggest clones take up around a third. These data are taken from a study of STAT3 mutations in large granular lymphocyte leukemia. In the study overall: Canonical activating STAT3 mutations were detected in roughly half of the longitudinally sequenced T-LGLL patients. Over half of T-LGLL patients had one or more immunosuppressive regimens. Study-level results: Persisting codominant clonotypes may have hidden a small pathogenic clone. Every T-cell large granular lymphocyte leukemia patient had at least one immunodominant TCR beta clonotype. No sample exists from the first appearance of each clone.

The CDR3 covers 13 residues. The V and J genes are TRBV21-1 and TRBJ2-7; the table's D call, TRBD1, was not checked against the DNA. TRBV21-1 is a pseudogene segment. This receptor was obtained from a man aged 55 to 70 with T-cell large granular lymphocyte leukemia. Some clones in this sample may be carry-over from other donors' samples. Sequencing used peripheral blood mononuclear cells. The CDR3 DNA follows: TGTGCCAGCAGCAAAGGGAACAGAAACCGGCCCTACTTC. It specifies CASSKGNRNRPYF.